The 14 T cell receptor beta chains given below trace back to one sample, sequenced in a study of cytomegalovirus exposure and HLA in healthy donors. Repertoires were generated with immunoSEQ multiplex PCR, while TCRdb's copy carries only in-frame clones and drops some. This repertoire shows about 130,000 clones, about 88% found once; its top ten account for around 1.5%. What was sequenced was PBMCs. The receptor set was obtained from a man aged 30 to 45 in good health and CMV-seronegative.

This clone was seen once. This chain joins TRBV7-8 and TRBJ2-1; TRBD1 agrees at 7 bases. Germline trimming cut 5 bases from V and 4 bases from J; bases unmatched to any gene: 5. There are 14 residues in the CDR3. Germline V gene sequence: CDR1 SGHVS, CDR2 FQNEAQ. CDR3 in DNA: TGTGCCAGCAGCACGAGGGGGCGGTACAATGAGCAGTTCTTC. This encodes CASSTRGRYNEQFF.

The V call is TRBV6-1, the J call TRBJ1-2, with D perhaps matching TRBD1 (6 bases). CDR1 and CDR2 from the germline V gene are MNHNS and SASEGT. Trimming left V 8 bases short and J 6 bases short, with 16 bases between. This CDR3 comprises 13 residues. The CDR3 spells CASLNGGADGYTF. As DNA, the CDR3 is TGTGCCAGCCTGAATGGGGGGGCAGATGGCTACACCTTC.

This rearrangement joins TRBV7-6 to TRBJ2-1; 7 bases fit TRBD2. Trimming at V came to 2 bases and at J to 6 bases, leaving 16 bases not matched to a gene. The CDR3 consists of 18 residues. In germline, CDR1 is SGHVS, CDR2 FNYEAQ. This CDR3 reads CASSLSRRESFRGNEQFF. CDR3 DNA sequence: TGTGCCAGCAGCTTATCAAGGCGGGAGAGTTTTCGGGGCAATGAGCAGTTCTTC.

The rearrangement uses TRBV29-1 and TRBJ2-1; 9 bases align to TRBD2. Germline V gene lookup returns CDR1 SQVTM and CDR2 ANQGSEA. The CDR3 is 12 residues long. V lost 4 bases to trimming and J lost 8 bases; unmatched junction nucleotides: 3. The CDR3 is CSVVASGDEQFF. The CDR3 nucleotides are TGCAGCGTTGTGGCTAGCGGGGATGAGCAGTTCTTC.

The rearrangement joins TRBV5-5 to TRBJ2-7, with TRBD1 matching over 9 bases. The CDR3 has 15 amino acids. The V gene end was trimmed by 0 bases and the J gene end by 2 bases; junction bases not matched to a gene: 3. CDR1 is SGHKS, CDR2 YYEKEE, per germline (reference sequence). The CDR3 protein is CASSLAGTGTYEQYF. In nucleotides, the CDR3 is TGTGCCAGCAGCTTGGCCGGGACAGGGACCTACGAGCAGTACTTC.

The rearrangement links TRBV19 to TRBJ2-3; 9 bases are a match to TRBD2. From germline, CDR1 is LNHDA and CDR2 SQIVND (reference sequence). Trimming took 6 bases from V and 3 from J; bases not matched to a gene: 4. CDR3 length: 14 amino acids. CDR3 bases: TGTGCCAGTAGCCCGGGACTAGCTACAGATACGCAGTATTTT. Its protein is CASSPGLATDTQYF.

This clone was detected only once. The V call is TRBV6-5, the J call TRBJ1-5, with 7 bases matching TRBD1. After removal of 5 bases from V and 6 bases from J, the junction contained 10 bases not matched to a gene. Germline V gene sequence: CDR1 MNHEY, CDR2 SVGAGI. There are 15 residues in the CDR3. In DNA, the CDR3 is TGTGCCAGCAGTCAAACACAGGGGTTGGGTCAGCCCCAGCATTTT. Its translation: CASSQTQGLGQPQHF.

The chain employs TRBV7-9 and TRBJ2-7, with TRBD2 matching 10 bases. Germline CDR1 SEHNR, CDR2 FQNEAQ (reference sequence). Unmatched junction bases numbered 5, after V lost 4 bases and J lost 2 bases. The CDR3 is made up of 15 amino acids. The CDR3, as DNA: TGTGCCAGCAGCTCCCAAGGGACTAGCGCCTACGAGCAGTACTTC. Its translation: CASSSQGTSAYEQYF.

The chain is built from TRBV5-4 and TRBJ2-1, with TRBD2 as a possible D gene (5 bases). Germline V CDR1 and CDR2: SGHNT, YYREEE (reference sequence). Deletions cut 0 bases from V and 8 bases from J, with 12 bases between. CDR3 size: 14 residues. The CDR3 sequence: CASSLGSGRDEQFF. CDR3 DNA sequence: TGTGCCAGCAGCTTGGGGAGCGGTCGGGATGAGCAGTTCTTC.

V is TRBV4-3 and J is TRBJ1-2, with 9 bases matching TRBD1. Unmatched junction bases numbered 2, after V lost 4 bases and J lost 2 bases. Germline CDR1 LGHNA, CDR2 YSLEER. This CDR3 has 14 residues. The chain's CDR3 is CASSPGTGNYGYTF. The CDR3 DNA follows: TGCGCCAGCAGCCCTGGGACAGGGAACTATGGCTACACCTTC.

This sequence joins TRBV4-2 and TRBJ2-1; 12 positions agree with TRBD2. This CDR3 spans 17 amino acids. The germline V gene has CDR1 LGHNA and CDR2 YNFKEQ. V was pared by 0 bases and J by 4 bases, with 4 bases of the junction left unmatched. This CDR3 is CASSQETSGSLYNEQFF. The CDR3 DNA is TGTGCCAGCAGCCAAGAGACTAGCGGGAGTTTATACAATGAGCAGTTCTTC.

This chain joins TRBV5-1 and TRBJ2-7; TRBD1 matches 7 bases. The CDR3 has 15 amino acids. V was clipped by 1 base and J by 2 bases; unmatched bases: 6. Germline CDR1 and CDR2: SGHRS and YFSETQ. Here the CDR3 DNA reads TGCGCCAGCAGCTTGTCCGGGACAGACGCCTACGAGCAGTACTTC. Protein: CASSLSGTDAYEQYF.

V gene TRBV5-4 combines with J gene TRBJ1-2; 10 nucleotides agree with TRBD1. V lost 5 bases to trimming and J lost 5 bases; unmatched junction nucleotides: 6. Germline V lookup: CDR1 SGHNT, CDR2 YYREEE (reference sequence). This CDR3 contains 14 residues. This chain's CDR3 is CASRPGQGQYGYTF. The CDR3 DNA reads TGTGCCAGCAGACCGGGACAGGGGCAATATGGCTACACCTTC. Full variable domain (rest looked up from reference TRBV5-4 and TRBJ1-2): ETGVTQSPTHLIKTRGQQVTLRCSSQSGHNTVSWYQQALGQGPQFIFQYYREEENGRGNFPPRFSGLQFPNYSSELNVNALELDDSALYLCASRPGQGQYGYTFGSGTRLTVV.

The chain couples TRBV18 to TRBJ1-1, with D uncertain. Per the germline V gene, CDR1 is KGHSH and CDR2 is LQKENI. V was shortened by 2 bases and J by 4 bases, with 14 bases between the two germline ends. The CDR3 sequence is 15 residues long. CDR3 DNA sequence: TGTGCCAGCTCACCAAATCTTATAGGCGGCACTGAAGCTTTCTTT. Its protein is CASSPNLIGGTEAFF.